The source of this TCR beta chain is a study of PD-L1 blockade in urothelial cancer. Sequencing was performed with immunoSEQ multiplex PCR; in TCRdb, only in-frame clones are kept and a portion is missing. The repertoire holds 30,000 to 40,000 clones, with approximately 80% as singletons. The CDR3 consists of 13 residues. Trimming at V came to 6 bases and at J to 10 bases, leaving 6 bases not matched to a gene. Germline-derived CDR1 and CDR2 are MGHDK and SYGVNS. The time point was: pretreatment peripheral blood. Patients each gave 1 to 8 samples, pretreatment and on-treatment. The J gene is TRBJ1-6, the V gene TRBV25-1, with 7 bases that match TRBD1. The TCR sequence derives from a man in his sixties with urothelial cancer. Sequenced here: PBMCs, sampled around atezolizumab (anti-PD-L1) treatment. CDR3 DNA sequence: TGTGCCAGCAGCAGGGGGTACGACTCACCCCTCCACTTT. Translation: CASSRGYDSPLHF.